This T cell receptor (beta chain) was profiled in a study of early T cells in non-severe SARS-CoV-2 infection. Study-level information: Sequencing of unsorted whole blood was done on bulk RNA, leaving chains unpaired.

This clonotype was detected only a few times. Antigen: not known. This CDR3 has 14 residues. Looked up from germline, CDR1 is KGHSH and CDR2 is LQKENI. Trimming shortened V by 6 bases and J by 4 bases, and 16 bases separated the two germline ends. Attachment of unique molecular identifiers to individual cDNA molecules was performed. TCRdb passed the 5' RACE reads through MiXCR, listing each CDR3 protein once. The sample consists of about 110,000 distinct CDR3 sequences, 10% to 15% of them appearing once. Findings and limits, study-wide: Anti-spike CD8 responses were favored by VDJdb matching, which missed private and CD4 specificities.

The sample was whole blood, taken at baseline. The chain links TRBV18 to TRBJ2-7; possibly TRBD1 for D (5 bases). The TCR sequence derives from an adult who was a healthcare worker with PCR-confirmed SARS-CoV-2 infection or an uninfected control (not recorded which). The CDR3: CASSLGPSPYEQYF. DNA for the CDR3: TGTGCCAGCTCTCTGGGGCCGTCCCCTTACGAGCAGTACTTC. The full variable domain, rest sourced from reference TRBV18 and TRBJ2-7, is NAGVMQNPRHLVRRRGQEARLRCSPMKGHSHVYWYRQLPEEGLKFMVYLQKENIIDESGMPKERFSAEFPKEGPSILRIQQVVRGDSAAYFCASSLGPSPYEQYFGPGTRLTVT.